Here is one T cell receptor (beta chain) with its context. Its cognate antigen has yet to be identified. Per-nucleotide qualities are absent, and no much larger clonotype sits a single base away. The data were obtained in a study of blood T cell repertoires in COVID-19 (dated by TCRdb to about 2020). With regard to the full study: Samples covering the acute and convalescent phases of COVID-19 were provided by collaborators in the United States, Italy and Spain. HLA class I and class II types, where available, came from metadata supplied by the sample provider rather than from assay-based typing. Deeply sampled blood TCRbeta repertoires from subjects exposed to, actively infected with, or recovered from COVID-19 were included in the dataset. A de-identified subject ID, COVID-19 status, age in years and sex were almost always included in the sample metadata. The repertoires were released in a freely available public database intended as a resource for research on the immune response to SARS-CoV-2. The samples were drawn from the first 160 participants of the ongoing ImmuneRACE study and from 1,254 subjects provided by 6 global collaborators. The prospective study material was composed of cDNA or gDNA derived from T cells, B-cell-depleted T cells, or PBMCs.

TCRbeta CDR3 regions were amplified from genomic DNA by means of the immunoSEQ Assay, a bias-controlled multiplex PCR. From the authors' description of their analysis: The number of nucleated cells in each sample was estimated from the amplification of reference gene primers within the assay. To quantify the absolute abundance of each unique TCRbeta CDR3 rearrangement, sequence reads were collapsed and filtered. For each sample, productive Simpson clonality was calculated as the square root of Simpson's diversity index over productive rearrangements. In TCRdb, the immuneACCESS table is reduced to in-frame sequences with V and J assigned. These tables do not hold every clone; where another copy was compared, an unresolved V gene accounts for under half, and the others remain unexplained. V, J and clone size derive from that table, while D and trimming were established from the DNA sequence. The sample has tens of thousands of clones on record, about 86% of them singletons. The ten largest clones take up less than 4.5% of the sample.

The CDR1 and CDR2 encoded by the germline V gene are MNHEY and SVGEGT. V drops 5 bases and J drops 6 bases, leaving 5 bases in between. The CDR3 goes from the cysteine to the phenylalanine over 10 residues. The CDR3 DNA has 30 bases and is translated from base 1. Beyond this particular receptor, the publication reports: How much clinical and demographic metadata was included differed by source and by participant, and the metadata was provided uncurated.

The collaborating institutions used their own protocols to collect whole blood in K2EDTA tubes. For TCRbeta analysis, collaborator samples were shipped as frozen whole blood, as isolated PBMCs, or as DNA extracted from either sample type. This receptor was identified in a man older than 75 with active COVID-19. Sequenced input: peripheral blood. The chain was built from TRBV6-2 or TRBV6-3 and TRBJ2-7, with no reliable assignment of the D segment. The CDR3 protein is CASSGLEQYF. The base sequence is TGTGCCAGCAGTGGGCTCGAGCAGTACTTC.